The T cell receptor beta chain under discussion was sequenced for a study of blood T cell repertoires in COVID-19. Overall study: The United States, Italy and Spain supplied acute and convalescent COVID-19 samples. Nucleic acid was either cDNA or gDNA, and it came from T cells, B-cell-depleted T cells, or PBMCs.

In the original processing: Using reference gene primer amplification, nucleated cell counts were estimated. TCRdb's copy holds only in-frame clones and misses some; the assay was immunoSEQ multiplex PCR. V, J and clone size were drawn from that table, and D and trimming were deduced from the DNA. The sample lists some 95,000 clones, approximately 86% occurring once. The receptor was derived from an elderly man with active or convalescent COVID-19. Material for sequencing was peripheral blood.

The CDR3 DNA reads TGTGCCAGCAGCGTTTTCGGGACTTCTGAGCAGTTCTTC. Its translation: CASSVFGTSEQFF. The rearrangement joins TRBV9 to TRBJ2-1; a weak D match, TRBD2 (6 bases). The CDR3 is 13 residues long. V dropped 2 bases and J dropped 9 bases, with 12 bases sitting between them. Germline CDR1 reads SGDLS; CDR2 reads YYNGEE.